This record concerns one T cell receptor (beta chain) sequence. This CDR3 has 13 residues. V was pared by 5 bases and J by 12 bases, with 17 bases between. Germline loops: CDR1 LNHDA, CDR2 SQIVND (reference sequence). The data derive from a study of T cell repertoires in cytomegalovirus infection. Study context: Public TCR beta signatures indicated both CMV infection and matching HLA type.

A single record per CDR3 protein comes from TCRdb applying MiXCR to the reads. The data contain a few hundred thousand distinct CDR3 sequences, about 30% of them singletons. The sequence came from a human donor in good health (CMV status not recorded). Some clones in this sample may be carry-over from other donors' samples. The chain links TRBV19 to TRBJ2-1, with D maybe TRBD2 (5 bases). Sequencing input: PBMCs. The DNA of the CDR3 is TGTGCCAGTAGTCTCCCGGGGAGTTGGTTGCAGTTCTTC. Translation gives CASSLPGSWLQFF.